The text below deals with one T cell receptor (beta chain). Study processing details: Nucleated cell counts were estimated from reference gene primer amplification. Sequencing was performed with immunoSEQ multiplex PCR; in TCRdb, only in-frame clones are kept and a portion is missing. V and J calls and clone size are as listed in that table; D and trimming were resolved from the DNA. The sample has fewer than 25,000 clones, around nine tenths seen once. This sample was included in a study of blood T cell repertoires in COVID-19. Study background: Donors in the United States, Italy and Spain gave samples during acute or convalescent COVID-19.

V dropped 4 bases and J dropped 0 bases, with 10 bases sitting between them. In germline, CDR1 is SGHRS, CDR2 YFSETQ. This CDR3 is built from 15 residues. This rearrangement joins TRBV5-1 to TRBJ1-4; maybe TRBD1 (5 bases). Sequenced material: peripheral blood. The sequence derives from a man in his forties or fifties with active COVID-19. DNA of the CDR3: TGCGCCAGCAGCCGCGGGGGTTCAACTAATGAAAAACTGTTTTTT. Residues: CASSRGGSTNEKLFF. Variable domain in full (rest from reference TRBV5-1 and TRBJ1-4): KAGVTQTPRYLIKTRGQQVTLSCSPISGHRSVSWYQQTPGQGLQFLFEYFSETQRNKGNFPGRFSGRQFSNSRSEMNVSTLELGDSALYLCASSRGGSTNEKLFFGSGTQLSVL.